Following are 22 T cell receptor beta chains from one sample sequenced in a study of cytomegalovirus exposure and HLA in healthy donors. 60 Vbeta and 13 Jbeta primers were used in PCR. The repertoire was sequenced with immunoSEQ multiplex PCR; TCRdb's copy has only in-frame clones and lacks some. The data contain under 150,000 clones, 80% to 85% of them singletons. The sample was PBMCs. These receptors were collected from a boy between 10 and 17 years old in good health and CMV-seronegative.

This clone was picked up a small number of times. J is TRBJ1-2 and V is TRBV6-5, with TRBD1 matching 8 bases. With V trimmed by 0 bases and J by 8 bases, 8 bases remained unmatched. This CDR3 region has 15 residues. CDR1 and CDR2 (germline): MNHEY, SVGAGI. The CDR3 sequence: CASSYSSGTGYGYTF. The CDR3 DNA follows: TGTGCCAGCAGTTACTCTTCAGGGACAGGATACGGCTACACCTTC.

This clone was observed a few times. The gene calls are TRBV7-9 and TRBJ2-1; D may be TRBD1 (6 bases). The CDR3 totals 15 residues. CDR1 is SEHNR, CDR2 FQNEAQ, per germline (reference sequence). Trimming cost V 0 bases and J 9 bases, with 15 bases left between them. The CDR3 spells CASSLADSPLSEQFF. The CDR3 coding sequence is TGTGCCAGCAGCTTAGCGGACAGCCCTCTGAGTGAGCAGTTCTTC.

This chain links TRBV5-6 with TRBJ2-7, with 8 bases lining up with TRBD1. CDR3 length: 13 amino acids. After removal of 4 bases from V and 6 bases from J, the junction contained 6 bases not matched to a gene. Per germline, CDR1 SGHDT and CDR2 YYEEEE. The CDR3 sequence: CASSDGTGSEQYF. The CDR3 DNA reads as TGTGCCAGCAGCGACGGGACAGGAAGCGAGCAGTACTTC.

This rearrangement joins TRBV27 to TRBJ1-2; 8 bases map to TRBD1. Germline lookup yields CDR1 MNHEY and CDR2 SMNVEV (reference sequence). V was pared by 8 bases and J by 4 bases, with 9 bases of the junction left unmatched. This CDR3 comprises 14 residues. The CDR3 loop reads CASSPAGGVYGYTF. In DNA form, the CDR3 reads TGTGCCAGCTCCCCCGCAGGGGGCGTCTATGGCTACACCTTC.

The V call is TRBV5-5, the J call TRBJ2-7; 8 nucleotides line up with TRBD2. The germline V gene has CDR1 SGHKS and CDR2 YYEKEE (reference sequence). The CDR3 is 17 residues long. J gave up 2 bases and V 2 bases, and 12 bases lay outside the gene matches. CDR3 loop: CASSFGAGGQTTYEQYF. The CDR3 coding sequence is TGTGCCAGCAGCTTCGGGGCGGGGGGACAAACTACCTACGAGCAGTACTTC.

This clone was counted a single time. CDR3 region: CASSHGGGSSYEQYF. For the CDR3, the DNA is TGTGCCAGCAGCCACGGCGGGGGGAGCTCCTACGAGCAGTACTTC. The chain couples TRBV5-4 to TRBJ2-7, with 8 bases matching TRBD2. Germline CDR1 SGHNT, CDR2 YYREEE (reference sequence). The CDR3 is 15 amino acids. V was pared by 4 bases and J by 0 bases, with 6 bases of the junction left unmatched.

This chain links TRBV27 with TRBJ2-7; D is uncertain. Germline assignment: CDR1 MNHEY and CDR2 SMNVEV (reference sequence). The CDR3 totals 13 residues. V was clipped by 5 bases and J by 5 bases, with 13 bases between them. The CDR3 nucleotides read TGTGCCAGCAGTGCCGCCTGGGCCGACGAGCAGTACTTC. Protein sequence: CASSAAWADEQYF.

This clone was counted a few times. The sample contains more than one DNA sequence encoding this CDR3. This sequence joins TRBV4-2 and TRBJ2-7; D is possibly TRBD1 (7 bases). The V gene lost 1 base and the J gene lost 6 bases, with 13 bases spanning the gap. Germline CDR1 is LGHNA and CDR2 is YNFKEQ. The CDR3 loop spans 14 amino acids. CDR3 bases: TGTGCCAGCAGCCAAGTAGACAGGGAGGCCGAGCAGTACTTC. It encodes CASSQVDREAEQYF.

This chain uses TRBV7-9 with TRBJ1-2; TRBD1 matches at 7 bases. V lost 5 bases and J lost 5; bases outside the gene matches: 5. Per the germline V gene, CDR1 is SEHNR and CDR2 is FQNEAQ (reference sequence). The CDR3 runs 13 residues. The CDR3 loop reads CASSARDSYGYTF. CDR3 nucleotide sequence: TGTGCCAGCAGCGCACGGGACAGTTATGGCTACACCTTC.

J is TRBJ2-7 and V is TRBV5-1; D is ambiguous. There are 15 residues in the CDR3. V was clipped by 2 bases and J by 2 bases, with 14 bases between them. Germline lookup yields CDR1 SGHRS and CDR2 YFSETQ. CDR3 in DNA: TGCGCCAGCAGCTTATACAGCACTTCCACCTACGAGCAGTACTTC. This encodes CASSLYSTSTYEQYF.

The chain combines TRBV4-1 with TRBJ2-1; 12 nucleotides line up with TRBD2. V lost 3 bases, J lost 0 bases, and 9 bases stayed unmatched. The CDR3 contains 19 residues. Looked up from germline, CDR1 is MGHRA and CDR2 is YSYEKL. The CDR3 nucleotides read TGCGCCAGCAGCCAGTCTCGGCTAGCGGGAGGGAGCTCCTACAATGAGCAGTTCTTC. Protein: CASSQSRLAGGSSYNEQFF.

This clone was counted only a few times. J is TRBJ1-2 and V is TRBV5-6; D call uncertain. The V gene lost 7 bases and the J gene lost 7 bases, with 23 bases spanning the gap. CDR1 is SGHDT and CDR2 is YYEEEE in the germline V gene. The CDR3 runs 15 residues. The CDR3 spells CASGISQAEAGGYTF. The CDR3 DNA is TGTGCCAGCGGCATCTCCCAGGCGGAGGCGGGTGGCTACACCTTC.

The chain carries TRBV11-3 and TRBJ1-2; TRBD1 agrees at 7 bases. CDR3 size: 18 residues. Germline loops: CDR1 SGHNT, CDR2 YENEEA. Unmatched junction bases numbered 15, after V lost 1 base and J lost 4 bases. The CDR3 region is CASSLGGTAGGKVYGYTF. The DNA of the CDR3 is TGTGCCAGCAGCTTAGGAGGGACCGCAGGGGGAAAGGTCTATGGCTACACCTTC.

CDR3 in DNA: TGTGCCAGCAGCTCCTACGGGGGGAGGGGGCAAGAGACCCAGTACTTC. It encodes CASSSYGGRGQETQYF. The gene calls are TRBV7-6 and TRBJ2-5, with D maybe TRBD2 (7 bases). The V end lost 4 bases, the J end lost 2 bases, and 17 bases lay between the germline ends. The CDR3 loop spans 16 amino acids. Germline assignment: CDR1 SGHVS and CDR2 FNYEAQ.

This chain uses TRBV5-6 with TRBJ2-1; 8 bases map to TRBD2. Per the germline V gene, CDR1 is SGHDT and CDR2 is YYEEEE. The CDR3 runs 16 residues. V lost 4 bases and J lost 1; bases outside the gene matches: 7. CDR3 sequence: CASSPDSGSSYNEQFF. In nucleotides, the CDR3 is TGTGCCAGCAGCCCCGACAGCGGGAGTTCCTACAATGAGCAGTTCTTC.

The rearrangement uses TRBV30 and TRBJ2-5; perhaps TRBD2 as D (6 bases). Deletions cut 4 bases from V and 7 bases from J, with 16 bases between. This CDR3 region has 13 residues. Per the germline V gene, CDR1 is GTSNPN and CDR2 is SVGIG (reference sequence). CDR3 bases: TGTGCCTGGAATGCCGGGAGCGTCGGGACCCAGTACTTC. Translated, it gives CAWNAGSVGTQYF.

This sequence joins TRBV25-1 and TRBJ2-3; a possible D gene is TRBD2 (5 bases). Germline V gene sequence: CDR1 MGHDK, CDR2 SYGVNS. The CDR3 is made up of 14 amino acids. Deletions cut 8 bases from V and 2 bases from J, with 14 bases between. The CDR3 DNA follows: TGTGCCAGCCTTCAGTCGGGGTCCACAGATACGCAGTATTTT. Amino acid sequence: CASLQSGSTDTQYF.

V gene TRBV21-1 combines with J gene TRBJ1-1; the table's D call of TRBD1 was not tested on the DNA. TRBV21-1 is a pseudogene segment. The CDR3 is made up of 14 amino acids. In DNA form, the CDR3 reads TGTGCCAGCAGCAGAAACAGGGGAGACACTGAAGCTTTCTTT. Translated, it gives CASSRNRGDTEAFF.

The chain combines TRBV30 with TRBJ2-3; perhaps TRBD2 as D (5 bases). The CDR3 length is 14 residues. The V end lost 4 bases, the J end lost 0 bases, and 11 bases lay between the germline ends. Germline CDR1 is GTSNPN and CDR2 is SVGIG (reference sequence). The CDR3 spells CAWNGGQSTDTQYF. DNA for the CDR3: TGTGCCTGGAATGGAGGCCAGAGCACAGATACGCAGTATTTT.

The chain recombines TRBV18 with TRBJ1-5; 7 bases align to TRBD1. The CDR3 extends over 15 amino acids. Losses at the gene ends were 5 bases for V and 8 bases for J; bases not matched to a gene: 12. The germline V gene encodes CDR1 KGHSH and CDR2 LQKENI. CDR3: CASSARDSVWEPQHF. CDR3 nucleotide sequence: TGTGCCAGCTCAGCCCGGGACAGCGTTTGGGAGCCCCAGCATTTT.

The chain has TRBV6-5 and TRBJ2-5, with 8 bases matching TRBD1. The V segment lost 8 bases and the J segment 4 bases; nucleotides outside the gene matches: 12. In germline, CDR1 is MNHEY, CDR2 SVGAGI. This CDR3 has 15 amino acids. CDR3 nucleotide sequence: TGTGCCAGCGGCCAGAACGGACAGGGCTTAGAGACCCAGTACTTC. The encoded protein is CASGQNGQGLETQYF.

DNA of the CDR3: TGTGCCAGCAGCCAAGAGGGCAGATCTTCGAACACTGAAGCTTTCTTT. As protein: CASSQEGRSSNTEAFF. The rearrangement joins TRBV4-2 to TRBJ1-1; D unclear. V dropped 0 bases and J dropped 1 base, with 12 bases sitting between them. Germline CDR1 is LGHNA and CDR2 is YNFKEQ. This CDR3 has 16 residues.